The clone carrying this TCR beta chain occurred a few times. The junction differs from germline at one of its ends, possibly a read error. Sequencing was performed with immunoSEQ multiplex PCR; in TCRdb, only in-frame clones are kept and a portion is missing. The sample has about half a million clones, 79% seen once; the top ten hold more than 10%. The source of the sample is a study of shared clonotypes between healthy human individuals. There are 15 residues in the CDR3. The germline gives CDR1 SGHTA, CDR2 FQGTGA. Sample: PBMCs. The sequence was obtained from a woman aged 40-49 years in good health. Some clones in this sample may be carry-over from other donors' samples. The J gene is TRBJ1-2, the V gene TRBV7-3; D gene ambiguous. Here the CDR3 DNA reads TGTGCCAGCAGCTTAACGGTCGGGGATAACTATTGCTACACCTTC. This gives the protein CASSLTVGDNYCYTF.